This T cell receptor beta chain was sequenced during a study of T cell repertoires in cytomegalovirus infection. Whole-study context: Recently described HLA-C-restricted plus well-studied HLA-B-restricted CMV epitopes were used. Public TCR beta signatures provided an indication of both CMV infection and a matching HLA type. Points from the study as a whole: The response measured ex vivo was dominated by TCR beta clonotypes (HLA-C-restricted and CMV-specific).

Germline V lookup: CDR1 MNHNY, CDR2 SVGAGI (reference sequence). The CDR3 has 13 residues. The junction had 3 bases not matched to a gene; V was cut back by 2 bases and J by 7 bases. Each CDR3 protein gets one entry after TCRdb re-called the reads with MiXCR. The sample consists of about 400,000 distinct CDR3 sequences, approximately 35% of them appearing once. This clonotype was found once. Its antigen remains unknown. This specimen was cultured PBMCs, taken from culture after CMV antigen stimulation. The rearrangement links TRBV6-6 to TRBJ2-7; the match to TRBD1 covers 9 bases. This clonotype originated in a human donor in good health (CMV status not recorded). Some clones in this sample may be carry-over from other donors' samples. CDR3: CASSYGTGWEQYF. For the CDR3, the DNA is TGTGCCAGCAGTTACGGGACAGGGTGGGAGCAGTACTTC.